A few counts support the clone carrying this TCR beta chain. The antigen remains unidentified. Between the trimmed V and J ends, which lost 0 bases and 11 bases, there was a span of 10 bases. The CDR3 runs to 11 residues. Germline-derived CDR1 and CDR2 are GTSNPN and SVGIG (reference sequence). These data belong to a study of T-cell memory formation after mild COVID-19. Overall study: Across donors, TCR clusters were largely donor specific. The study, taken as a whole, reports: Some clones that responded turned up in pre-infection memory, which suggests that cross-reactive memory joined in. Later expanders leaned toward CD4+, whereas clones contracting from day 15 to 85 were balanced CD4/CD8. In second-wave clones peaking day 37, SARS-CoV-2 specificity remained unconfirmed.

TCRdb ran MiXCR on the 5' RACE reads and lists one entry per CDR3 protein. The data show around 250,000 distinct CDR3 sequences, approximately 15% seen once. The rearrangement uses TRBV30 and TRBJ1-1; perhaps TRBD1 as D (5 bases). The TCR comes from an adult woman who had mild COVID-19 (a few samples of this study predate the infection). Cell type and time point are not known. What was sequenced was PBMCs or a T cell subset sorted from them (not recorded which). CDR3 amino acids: CAWSVQVGAFF. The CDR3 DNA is TGTGCCTGGAGTGTACAGGTTGGGGCTTTCTTT.